This T cell receptor (beta chain) was sequenced for a study of T-cell memory formation after mild COVID-19. General study points: Mainly CM and EM harbored the contracting CD4+ clones; mainly EMRA harbored the CD8+ ones.

Germline values: CDR1 SGHVS, CDR2 FQNEAQ. The CDR3 is made up of 16 amino acids. V was pared by 1 base and J by 6 bases, with 10 bases of the junction left unmatched. TCRdb re-analysed the 5' RACE reads in MiXCR, keeping a single row per CDR3 protein. Of over 120,000 distinct CDR3 sequences detected, about 5.7% appear once; the ten largest clones hold approximately 2.2%. The sample holds many counts of this clonotype. Its specificity is not known. This clonotype was sampled from an adult woman who had mild COVID-19 (a few samples of this study predate the infection). Cell type and time point are not known. The rearrangement uses TRBV7-8 and TRBJ1-1, with TRBD1 matching 8 bases. Material: PBMCs or a T cell subset sorted from them (not recorded which). As DNA, the CDR3 is TGTGCCAGCAGCTTAGGCCTGAGCAGGGGACAGGCTGAAGCTTTCTTT. It is translated as CASSLGLSRGQAEAFF.